These 23 T cell receptor beta chains came from one sample sequenced in a study of CD8 T cells in Susac syndrome. RNA in amounts of roughly 0.5 to 1 ug was reverse transcribed with random hexamers. TCRdb ran MiXCR on the immunoSEQ multiplex PCR reads and lists one entry per CDR3 protein. Counted here are under 200,000 distinct CDR3 sequences, around 95% occurring once; the ten biggest clones make up less than 0.15%. What was sequenced was CD4+ T cells from PBMCs. These receptors were collected from a human donor with Susac syndrome.

This chain connects TRBV7-2 to TRBJ2-5; a possible D gene is TRBD1 (6 bases). The ends were cut back, 5 bases at V and 4 bases at J, with 17 bases in the middle. CDR3 length: 15 residues. Germline CDR1 SGHTA, CDR2 FQGNSA. The CDR3 here is CASSPQGSLSETQYF. The CDR3 DNA reads as TGTGCCAGCAGCCCCCAGGGGTCCCTATCAGAGACCCAGTACTTC.

This clonotype was counted a single time. V usage is TRBV5-8 and J usage is TRBJ2-7; D not certain. Germline V gene lookup returns CDR1 SGHTS and CDR2 YDEGEE. This CDR3 is 14 amino acids long. V lost 4 bases, J lost 3 bases, and 14 bases lay in between. The CDR3 protein is CASSARSAVYEQYV. CDR3 coding DNA: TGTGCCAGCAGCGCCCGGTCTGCAGTCTACGAGCAGTACGTC.

The chain uses TRBV12-3 or TRBV12-4 and TRBJ1-2; no definite D call. Trimming left V 3 bases short and J 4 bases short, with 12 bases between. There are 14 residues in the CDR3. CDR3 amino acids: CASSFGNGLYGYTF. CDR3 coding DNA: TGTGCCAGCAGTTTTGGGAACGGACTCTATGGCTACACCTTC.

A single count supports this clonotype. This chain joins TRBV6-2 or TRBV6-3 and TRBJ2-7; 12 bases line up with TRBD1. J lost 5 bases, V lost 7 bases, and 15 bases had no gene match. CDR1 and CDR2 from the germline V gene are MNHEY and SVGEGT. The CDR3 extends over 17 amino acids. Written as DNA, the CDR3 is TGTGCCAGCACCTCCGGGACAGGGGGCATCCCCTGGAACGAGCAGTACGTC. Translated, it gives CASTSGTGGIPWNEQYV.

The chain links TRBV6-5 to TRBJ2-3, with D perhaps TRBD2 (6 bases). The germline V gene has CDR1 MNHEY and CDR2 SVGAGI. V was clipped by 9 bases and J by 5 bases, with 15 bases between them. The CDR3 runs 13 residues. As DNA, the CDR3 is TGTGCCAGTACCCCGGACGGGAGAGATACGCAGTATTTT. Translating gives CASTPDGRDTQYF.

This clonotype is a singleton in its sample. The V and J genes are TRBV6-2 or TRBV6-3 and TRBJ1-5, with a weak D call TRBD1 (6 bases). Germline loops: CDR1 MNHEY, CDR2 SVGEGT. CDR3 size: 14 residues. V lost 8 bases and J 2 bases, leaving 13 bases between the germline ends. The CDR3 DNA reads as TGTGCCAGCGGCGATGCAGGGGGCAATCAGCCCCAGCATTTT. Its translation is CASGDAGGNQPQHF.

The V and J genes are TRBV7-3 and TRBJ2-3; possible D gene TRBD2, 6 bases. This CDR3 has 15 residues. With 9 bases removed from V and 3 bases from J, the gap between germline ends came to 19 bases. Germline loops: CDR1 SGHTA, CDR2 FQGTGA. The DNA of the CDR3 is TGTGCCAGTAAGGTCCGGGGGAAGGGGACAGATACGCAGTATTTT. As protein: CASKVRGKGTDTQYF.

The J gene is TRBJ2-1, the V gene TRBV11-2, with 8 bases matching TRBD2. CDR3 length equals 15 residues. Per the germline V gene, CDR1 is SGHAT and CDR2 is FQNNGV. With 7 bases clipped from V and 9 bases from J, the junction kept 14 bases outside the gene matches. In DNA form, the CDR3 reads TGTGCCAGCACCCGAGCTGGCGGGGGGCACACTGAGCAGTTCTTC. The encoded protein is CASTRAGGGHTEQFF.

V usage is TRBV10-3 and J usage is TRBJ2-3; tentative D call: TRBD2 (6 bases). This CDR3 is built from 14 residues. Trimming shortened V by 6 bases and J by 3 bases, and 13 bases separated the two germline ends. The germline gives CDR1 ENHRY, CDR2 SYGVKD. CDR3 in DNA: TGTGCCATCAGGAGTAGCGGAGTAACAGATACGCAGTATTTT. It specifies CAIRSSGVTDTQYF.

The chain combines TRBV7-3 with TRBJ1-5; maybe TRBD1 (6 bases). The V gene lost 9 bases and the J gene lost 0 bases, with 18 bases spanning the gap. In germline, CDR1 is SGHTA, CDR2 FQGTGA. The CDR3 is made up of 16 amino acids. CDR3: CARTVGDNYSNQPQHF. The CDR3 DNA sequence: TGTGCCAGGACGGTGGGGGACAACTATAGCAATCAGCCCCAGCATTTT.

This clonotype has a single count. The chain recombines TRBV25-1 with TRBJ2-5, with 8 bases fitting TRBD2. Germline loops: CDR1 MGHDK, CDR2 SYGVNS. Losses at the gene ends were 3 bases for V and 1 base for J; bases not matched to a gene: 4. The CDR3 is 15 residues long. The CDR3 bases are TGTGCCAGCAGTGACTGGCTAGCGGGCCAAGAGACCCAGTACTTC. It translates to CASSDWLAGQETQYF.

The CDR3 DNA follows: TGTGCCAGCAGTTACTACACAGGGGCCCACTATGGCTACACCTTC. Amino acids: CASSYYTGAHYGYTF. The J gene is TRBJ1-2, the V gene TRBV6-5, with TRBD1 matching over 7 bases. The CDR3 is 15 amino acids. With 1 base clipped from V and 3 bases from J, the junction kept 5 bases outside the gene matches. Germline V CDR1 and CDR2: MNHEY, SVGAGI.

This sequence joins TRBV10-2 and TRBJ2-1; D remains ambiguous. From germline, CDR1 is WSHSY and CDR2 SAAADI. The CDR3 sequence is 12 residues long. The ends were cut back, 7 bases at V and 5 bases at J, with 9 bases in the middle. CDR3 in amino acids: CASNFAHNEQFF. Written as DNA, the CDR3 is TGCGCCAGCAACTTCGCCCACAATGAGCAGTTCTTC.

The chain couples TRBV24-1 to TRBJ1-6, with a tentative D call TRBD1 (5 bases). V shed 4 bases and J shed 7 bases, with 10 bases lying between them. Looked up from germline, CDR1 is KGHDR and CDR2 is SFDVKD. The CDR3 loop spans 14 amino acids. The CDR3 reads CATSDRVANSPLHF. Written as DNA, the CDR3 is TGTGCCACCAGTGACAGGGTCGCAAATTCACCCCTCCACTTT.

The gene calls are TRBV20-1 and TRBJ2-7; D gene uncertain. CDR3 size: 15 residues. Germline V gene data show CDR1 as DFQATT and CDR2 as SNEGSKA (reference sequence). The V end lost 3 bases, the J end lost 3 bases, and 18 bases lay between the germline ends. The DNA of the CDR3 is TGCAGTGCTAGCCGACCCGCGGACCGGAACTACGAGCAGTACTTC. As protein: CSASRPADRNYEQYF.

V usage is TRBV6-2 or TRBV6-3 and J usage is TRBJ1-6, with no clear D. Germline V gives CDR1 MNHEY, CDR2 SVGEGT. The CDR3 runs 15 residues. Trimming stripped 0 bases from V and 6 bases from J, with 9 bases between. The CDR3 spells CASSYSTQVNSPLHF. CDR3 sequence (DNA): TGTGCCAGCAGTTACTCGACCCAAGTTAATTCACCCCTCCACTTT.

The chain carries TRBV20-1 and TRBJ2-6, with D unresolved. Trimming left V 5 bases short and J 0 bases short, with 8 bases between. Germline CDR1 and CDR2: DFQATT and SNEGSKA (reference sequence). The CDR3 contains 14 residues. CDR3 bases: TGCAGTGCTTGGACCGTCTCTGGGGCCAACGTCCTGACTTTC. The encoded protein is CSAWTVSGANVLTF.

V and J are TRBV15 and TRBJ1-3; D might be TRBD1 (5 bases). Trimming left V 1 base short and J 0 bases short, with 7 bases between. CDR3 length equals 15 residues. The germline CDR1 and CDR2 sequences are LNHNV and YYDKDF (reference sequence). This CDR3 is CATSRVGLSGNTIYF. The CDR3 DNA reads as TGTGCCACCAGCAGAGTGGGGCTCTCTGGAAACACCATATATTTT.

The chain has TRBV23-1 and TRBJ2-1; the D call may be TRBD1 or TRBD2 (5 bases each). TRBV23-1 is an open reading frame, and its role is uncertain. The CDR3 length is 13 residues. V dropped 9 bases and J dropped 6 bases, with 15 bases sitting between them. The CDR3 spells CARGAGTPNEQFF. In DNA, the CDR3 is TGCGCCAGAGGCGCAGGGACCCCCAATGAGCAGTTCTTC.

This rearrangement joins TRBV5-4 to TRBJ2-4; tentatively, D is TRBD1 (7 bases). Deletions cut 4 bases from V and 6 bases from J, with 14 bases between. Per the germline V gene, CDR1 is SGHNT and CDR2 is YYREEE (reference sequence). CDR3 length: 14 residues. CDR3 in DNA: TGTGCCAGCAGCCCTCGACAGGGAGGAAACATTCAGTACTTC. It translates to CASSPRQGGNIQYF.

The V gene is TRBV20-1, the J gene TRBJ1-2; TRBD1 is a possible D gene (5 bases). From germline, CDR1 is DFQATT and CDR2 SNEGSKA (reference sequence). CDR3 length equals 13 residues. Trimming left V 3 bases short and J 3 bases short, with 11 bases between. The CDR3 nucleotides are TGCAGTGCTAGTCCAGGAGGGGACTATGGCTACACCTTC. This sequence encodes CSASPGGDYGYTF.

The chain combines TRBV4-2 with TRBJ2-7; D call uncertain. V was pared by 0 bases and J by 0 bases, with 12 bases between. The CDR3 length is 16 residues. CDR1 and CDR2 from the germline V gene are LGHNA and YNFKEQ. CDR3 in amino acids: CASSQDIGRSSYEQYF. The CDR3 DNA sequence: TGTGCCAGCAGCCAAGATATTGGGCGGTCCTCCTACGAGCAGTACTTC.

The J gene is TRBJ1-2, the V gene TRBV30; the D is unclear. This CDR3 is built from 13 residues. Germline V gives CDR1 GTSNPN, CDR2 SVGIG (reference sequence). V was clipped by 3 bases and J by 8 bases, with 16 bases between them. The CDR3 spells CAWRRSTELGYTF. The CDR3 DNA is TGTGCCTGGAGGAGATCAACGGAGTTGGGCTACACCTTC.